The 20 T cell receptor beta chains in this list originate from one sample, sequenced in a study of blood T cell repertoires in COVID-19. Using immunoSEQ multiplex PCR, the repertoire was profiled, and TCRdb retains in-frame clones only, with some absent. Here the sample spans tens of thousands of clones, about four fifths being singletons. The material sequenced was peripheral blood. The receptor set was obtained from a man older than 75 with acute or convalescent COVID-19.

This chain connects TRBV7-2 to TRBJ1-4, with a weak D call TRBD1 (5 bases). Germline V gene data show CDR1 as SGHTA and CDR2 as FQGNSA. The CDR3 covers 15 residues. V lost 1 base and J lost 3, with 9 bases in between. CDR3 residues: CASSLGTPSNEKLFF. CDR3 in DNA: TGTGCCAGCAGCTTAGGGACACCATCTAATGAAAAACTGTTTTTT.

V is TRBV29-1 and J is TRBJ1-1; D is unresolved. CDR1 is SQVTM and CDR2 is ANQGSEA in the germline V gene. There are 13 residues in the CDR3. V lost 2 bases and J lost 1, with 8 bases in between. CDR3 DNA: TGCAGCGTTGAAAGGATAGCGAACACTGAAGCTTTCTTT. Amino acid sequence: CSVERIANTEAFF.

This chain joins TRBV9 and TRBJ1-1; 7 bases map to TRBD1. The V gene end was trimmed by 0 bases and the J gene end by 0 bases; junction bases not matched to a gene: 5. Germline CDR1 is SGDLS and CDR2 is YYNGEE. The CDR3 sequence is 16 residues long. The CDR3 region is CASSVGQGDVNTEAFF. CDR3 DNA sequence: TGTGCCAGCAGCGTAGGGCAGGGGGACGTGAACACTGAAGCTTTCTTT.

The genes are TRBV7-2 and TRBJ2-5; 9 nucleotides match TRBD1. The CDR3 consists of 13 residues. With V trimmed by 6 bases and J by 1 base, 0 bases remained unmatched. Germline loops: CDR1 SGHTA, CDR2 FQGNSA. The chain's CDR3 is CASRGQGQETQYF. In nucleotides, the CDR3 is TGTGCCAGCAGGGGACAGGGCCAAGAGACCCAGTACTTC.

This chain connects TRBV7-3 to TRBJ2-5; D is possibly TRBD2 (6 bases). From germline, CDR1 is SGHTA and CDR2 FQGTGA. This CDR3 has 16 amino acids. Trimming stripped 0 bases from V and 4 bases from J, with 15 bases between. CDR3 protein: CASSLTGRREAETQYF. In nucleotides, the CDR3 is TGTGCCAGCAGCTTAACGGGAAGGCGGGAAGCAGAGACCCAGTACTTC.

This clone was observed once. CDR3: CASSTGTGYTGELFF. The CDR3 bases are TGTGCCAGTAGTACCGGGACAGGGTACACCGGGGAGCTGTTTTTT. V and J are TRBV19 and TRBJ2-2; 9 positions agree with TRBD1. Germline CDR1 is LNHDA and CDR2 is SQIVND (reference sequence). This CDR3 has 15 amino acids. V lost 4 bases, J lost 3 bases, and 3 bases stayed unmatched.

The chain couples TRBV6-2 or TRBV6-3 to TRBJ1-2; D perhaps matches TRBD1 (5 bases). Germline CDR1 MNHEY, CDR2 SVGEGT. This CDR3 comprises 18 residues. Trimming stripped 0 bases from V and 3 bases from J, with 20 bases between. The CDR3 here is CASSYSPRQQDLDYGYTF. The CDR3 DNA sequence: TGTGCCAGCAGTTACTCTCCACGCCAACAGGACCTCGACTATGGCTACACCTTC.

The chain has TRBV11-2 and TRBJ2-3, with 9 bases that match TRBD1. The CDR3 covers 14 residues. Looked up from germline, CDR1 is SGHAT and CDR2 is FQNNGV. V lost 4 bases and J lost 5; bases outside the gene matches: 4. The CDR3 coding sequence is TGTGCCAGCAGCTCGGACAGGGGACGAGATACGCAGTATTTT. Protein: CASSSDRGRDTQYF.

This clone was seen only once. J is TRBJ1-2 and V is TRBV7-9, with D possibly matching TRBD1 (6 bases). CDR3 length: 14 residues. Trimming pared 5 bases from V and 7 bases from J, leaving 17 bases between. Per the germline V gene, CDR1 is SEHNR and CDR2 is FQNEAQ (reference sequence). The CDR3 sequence: CASSLEGGIGGYTF. CDR3 sequence (DNA): TGTGCCAGCAGCCTTGAGGGGGGGATCGGTGGCTACACCTTC.

A few counts support this clone. This rearrangement joins TRBV6-2 or TRBV6-3 to TRBJ2-5; no firm D call. The CDR3 totals 15 residues. Germline V gives CDR1 MNHEY, CDR2 SVGEGT. Deletions cut 0 bases from V and 7 bases from J, with 15 bases between. The CDR3 here is CASSYSIGEVATQYF. CDR3 nucleotides: TGTGCCAGCAGTTACTCGATTGGTGAGGTCGCGACCCAGTACTTC.

The rearrangement links TRBV6-5 to TRBJ1-1; D not certain. The CDR3 has 15 residues. Trimming took 7 bases from V and 0 from J, leaving 15 bases between them. Germline CDR1 and CDR2: MNHEY and SVGAGI. The CDR3 DNA is TGTGCCAGCAAGAGAGGGTCGATGATGAACACTGAAGCTTTCTTT. Protein: CASKRGSMMNTEAFF.

The chain uses TRBV6-6 and TRBJ2-6; TRBD1 might be the D (5 bases). The CDR3 is made up of 16 amino acids. Germline V gives CDR1 MNHNY, CDR2 SVGAGI (reference sequence). V lost 6 bases and J lost 4, with 16 bases in between. Written as DNA, the CDR3 is TGTGCCAGCAGCCGATCTAGGGGATCAGGGGCCAACGTCCTGACTTTC. It translates to CASSRSRGSGANVLTF.

This clone showed up just a few times. The chain has TRBV12-5 and TRBJ2-7; weak D call: TRBD2 (6 bases). The CDR3 totals 13 residues. Per germline, CDR1 LGHNT and CDR2 FRNRAP. V was cut by 6 bases and J by 3 bases, with 12 bases left in between. The CDR3 DNA is TGTGCTAGTGGCCGCCGGGACTTCTACGAGCAGTACTTC. Amino acid sequence: CASGRRDFYEQYF.

This clone was seen a handful of times. This chain links TRBV5-4 with TRBJ2-6; D is perhaps TRBD2 (5 bases). Between the trimmed V and J ends, which lost 2 bases and 0 bases, there was a span of 9 bases. The CDR3 totals 16 residues. Germline V gene sequence: CDR1 SGHNT, CDR2 YYREEE (reference sequence). DNA for the CDR3: TGTGCCAGCAGCTTTGAGGGAATCTCTGGGGCCAACGTCCTGACTTTC. Translated: CASSFEGISGANVLTF.

This chain uses TRBV5-4 with TRBJ1-2; a possible D gene is TRBD1 (5 bases). Trimming removed 4 bases at V and 6 bases at J, with 19 bases between. This CDR3 has 15 residues. Germline loops: CDR1 SGHNT, CDR2 YYREEE (reference sequence). Here the CDR3 DNA reads TGTGCCAGCAGCAACTATGGGGCGGGGTTGGATGGCTACACCTTC. Protein product: CASSNYGAGLDGYTF.

The rearrangement links TRBV25-1 to TRBJ1-1; TRBD1 agrees at 9 bases. The CDR3 totals 16 residues. J was trimmed by 3 bases and V by 6 bases; bases with no gene match: 11. CDR1 is MGHDK, CDR2 SYGVNS, per germline. The CDR3 spells CASRKGQGRGDTEAFF. The CDR3 DNA reads TGTGCCAGCAGAAAGGGACAGGGAAGAGGAGACACTGAAGCTTTCTTT.

The chain employs TRBV5-5 and TRBJ1-5; 8 bases are shared with TRBD1. This CDR3 comprises 16 residues. CDR1 is SGHKS and CDR2 is YYEKEE in the germline V gene (reference sequence). The V segment lost 2 bases and the J segment 4 bases; nucleotides outside the gene matches: 8. The CDR3 nucleotides read TGTGCCAGCAGCTTAGGCCATCGACAGGGGAATCAGCCCCAGCATTTT. It specifies CASSLGHRQGNQPQHF.

This sequence joins TRBV6-5 and TRBJ1-4; TRBD1 aligns across 7 bases. This CDR3 comprises 15 residues. Unmatched junction bases numbered 8, after V lost 6 bases and J lost 4 bases. Germline CDR1 is MNHEY and CDR2 is SVGAGI. CDR3 sequence reads: CASRGDRQINEKLFF. The CDR3, as DNA: TGTGCCAGCAGGGGGGACAGACAAATTAATGAAAAACTGTTTTTT.

The rearrangement links TRBV3-1 (or the pseudogene TRBV3-2) to TRBJ2-3, with TRBD2 identical over 8 bases. The germline V gene encodes CDR1 LGHDT and CDR2 YNNKEL (reference sequence). After removal of 5 bases from V and 0 bases from J, the junction contained 10 bases not matched to a gene. The CDR3 spans 17 residues. The CDR3 DNA is TGTGCCAGCAGCTCCACTAGCGGACGAACTAGCACAGATACGCAGTATTTT. Translated, it gives CASSSTSGRTSTDTQYF.

This clone was found a few times. This chain uses TRBV2 with TRBJ2-4; 8 bases are shared with TRBD1. Germline CDR1 and CDR2: SNHLY and FYNNEI. CDR3 size: 11 residues. V lost 8 bases to trimming and J lost 10 bases; unmatched junction nucleotides: 4. CDR3 sequence (DNA): TGTGCCAGCCGGACAGGGTTAATTCAGTACTTC. Translation: CASRTGLIQYF.